Below, 23 T cell receptor beta chains from the same sample are listed, as sequenced in a study of control samples from healthy donors and cancer patients. This table comes from immunoSEQ multiplex PCR, and its TCRdb copy is limited to in-frame clones, with some not included. The data contain about 71,000 clones, about nine tenths of them seen just once; the ten biggest clones take up around 20%. The material sequenced was PBMCs. The receptors were sampled from a man in his fifties or sixties with lung cancer.

J is TRBJ1-2 and V is TRBV7-3; TRBD1 might be the D (5 bases). V was shortened by 5 bases and J by 4 bases, with 14 bases between the two germline ends. CDR1 SGHTA and CDR2 FQGTGA come from the germline V gene. The CDR3 length is 14 residues. CDR3 in amino acids: CASSRFVGAYGYTF. In DNA, the CDR3 is TGTGCCAGCAGCCGATTCGTAGGGGCCTATGGCTACACCTTC.

This sequence joins TRBV2 and TRBJ2-5, with 8 bases that match TRBD2. This CDR3 comprises 14 residues. Germline trimming cut 4 bases from V and 5 bases from J; bases unmatched to any gene: 6. The germline gives CDR1 SNHLY, CDR2 FYNNEI. CDR3 in amino acids: CASSAPGTSETQYF. The DNA for the CDR3 is TGTGCCAGCAGTGCCCCCGGGACTAGTGAGACCCAGTACTTC. Combining the CDR3 with reference TRBV2 and TRBJ2-5 gives the whole variable domain EPEVTQTPSHQVTQMGQEVILRCVPISNHLYFYWYRQILGQKVEFLVSFYNNEISEKSEIFDDQFSVERPDGSNFTLKIRSTKLEDSAMYFCASSAPGTSETQYFGPGTRLLVL.

V usage is TRBV6-4 and J usage is TRBJ2-2, with 12 bases matching TRBD2. Per the germline V gene, CDR1 is MRHNA and CDR2 is SNTAGT. The CDR3 extends over 15 amino acids. J lost 4 bases, V lost 5 bases, and 2 bases had no gene match. Written as DNA, the CDR3 is TGTGCCAGCAGTTTGGGACTAGCGGGCACCGGGGAGCTGTTTTTT. This codes for CASSLGLAGTGELFF.

The rearrangement uses TRBV10-3 and TRBJ1-6; 9 positions agree with TRBD1. Germline V gene sequence: CDR1 ENHRY, CDR2 SYGVKD. J gave up 9 bases and V 4 bases, and 4 bases lay outside the gene matches. This CDR3 has 14 residues. The CDR3 sequence: CAISATGGGSPLHF. CDR3 coding DNA: TGTGCCATCAGTGCTACAGGGGGCGGTTCACCCCTCCACTTT.

The chain couples TRBV3-1 (or the pseudogene TRBV3-2) to TRBJ2-2; 7 bases are a match to TRBD1. The V and J ends lost 5 bases and 4 bases, in that order; junction bases with no gene match: 4. The CDR3 contains 14 residues. Germline V CDR1 and CDR2: LGHDT, YNNKEL (reference sequence). The CDR3 spells CASSFGTATGELFF. The DNA of the CDR3 is TGTGCCAGCAGCTTCGGGACAGCCACCGGGGAGCTGTTTTTT.

This clone was seen a handful of times. The chain joins TRBV3-1 (or the pseudogene TRBV3-2) to TRBJ1-1, with 7 bases fitting TRBD1. Trimming cost V 3 bases and J 8 bases; bases outside gene matches: 6. The length of the CDR3 is 13 residues. Germline V CDR1 and CDR2: LGHDT, YNNKEL (reference sequence). The CDR3 reads CASSHRQGREAFF. The CDR3 coding sequence is TGTGCCAGCAGCCACCGACAGGGCCGGGAAGCTTTCTTT.

The chain uses TRBV5-1 and TRBJ2-3, with 7 positions matching TRBD1. The CDR3 is made up of 20 amino acids. The junction had 17 bases not matched to a gene; V was cut back by 1 base and J by 0 bases. The germline V gene has CDR1 SGHRS and CDR2 YFSETQ. The CDR3 DNA reads TGCGCCAGCAGCTTGACCCCAAATTCCGTGGGACAGCAAAGCACAGATACGCAGTATTTT. It yields the protein CASSLTPNSVGQQSTDTQYF.

As to this clone: Other DNA sequences of this sample code for an identical CDR3. The chain joins TRBV6-1 to TRBJ2-5, with D tentatively TRBD1 or TRBD2 (5 bases each). The germline gives CDR1 MNHNS, CDR2 SASEGT. V was shortened by 1 base and J by 5 bases, with 11 bases between the two germline ends. The CDR3 runs to 14 residues. In nucleotides, the CDR3 is TGTGCCAGCAGTGAAGGGCCGGGGCCCGAGACCCAGTACTTC. It is translated as CASSEGPGPETQYF.

The V gene is TRBV3-1 (or the pseudogene TRBV3-2), the J gene TRBJ2-1; TRBD2 agrees at 8 bases. Germline CDR1 and CDR2: LGHDT and YNNKEL (reference sequence). This CDR3 comprises 15 residues. V shed 6 bases and J 9 bases; nucleotides not matched to a gene: 13. The CDR3 bases are TGTGCCAGCAGACCCGGGACTAGGGGAGTCGGTGAGCAGTTCTTC. Translating it yields CASRPGTRGVGEQFF.

This clone was found once. The chain has TRBV7-3 and TRBJ1-1, with D perhaps matching TRBD1 (6 bases). This CDR3 has 13 residues. From germline, CDR1 is SGHTA and CDR2 FQGTGA. V was clipped by 5 bases and J by 2 bases, with 9 bases between them. The CDR3 spells CASSAQGNTEAFF. DNA of the CDR3: TGTGCCAGCAGCGCACAGGGAAACACTGAAGCTTTCTTT.

The rearrangement links TRBV7-2 to TRBJ1-6; 7 nucleotides line up with TRBD1. This CDR3 region has 14 residues. With V trimmed by 5 bases and J by 6 bases, 4 bases remained unmatched. Germline V gives CDR1 SGHTA, CDR2 FQGNSA. The CDR3 is CASSPGQINSPLHF. CDR3 nucleotide sequence: TGTGCCAGCAGCCCGGGACAGATTAATTCACCCCTCCACTTT. The full variable domain, in which reference TRBV7-2 and TRBJ1-6 provide the parts outside the CDR3, is GAGVSQSPSNKVTEKGKDVELRCDPISGHTALYWYRQSLGQGLEFLIYFQGNSAPDKSGLPSDRFSAERTGGSVSTLTIQRTQQEDSAVYLCASSPGQINSPLHFGNGTRLTVT.

The chain carries TRBV4-1 and TRBJ2-3; D not certain. Trimming removed 4 bases at V and 1 base at J, with 15 bases between. The CDR3 extends over 16 amino acids. CDR1 is MGHRA and CDR2 is YSYEKL in the germline V gene. The CDR3, as DNA: TGCGCCAGCAGCCCGCCCCAACGGGCAGGCACAGATACGCAGTATTTT. It translates to CASSPPQRAGTDTQYF.

The chain joins TRBV5-6 to TRBJ2-2; 7 nucleotides align to TRBD1. The J segment lost 8 bases and the V segment lost 4 bases, leaving 8 bases of the junction unmatched. This CDR3 is 14 amino acids long. Germline-derived CDR1 and CDR2 are SGHDT and YYEEEE. In DNA, the CDR3 is TGTGCCAGCAGCGTGGAAGGGGGCGTGGGGGAGCTGTTTTTT. It encodes CASSVEGGVGELFF. Full variable domain (remainder filled in from reference TRBV5-6 and TRBJ2-2): DAGVTQSPTHLIKTRGQQVTLRCSPKSGHDTVSWYQQALGQGPQFIFQYYEEEERQRGNFPDRFSGHQFPNYSSELNVNALLLGDSALYLCASSVEGGVGELFFGEGSRLTVL.

This clone was seen once. The chain employs TRBV10-2 and TRBJ1-1; D perhaps matches TRBD1 (5 bases). V lost 6 bases to trimming and J lost 7 bases, with 24 bases between them. This CDR3 has 16 residues. Germline V CDR1 and CDR2: WSHSY, SAAADI. The CDR3 spells CASRVVAGTLPGEAFF. For the CDR3, the DNA is TGCGCCAGCAGAGTGGTGGCAGGGACGCTCCCTGGTGAAGCTTTCTTT.

J is TRBJ1-1 and V is TRBV12-1; the table's D call of TRBD1 was not tested on the DNA. TRBV12-1 is shown as a pseudogene. The CDR3 length is 15 residues. The CDR3 loop is CASSFPTEQNTEAFF. For the CDR3, the DNA is TGTGCCAGCAGCTTTCCGACAGAGCAGAACACTGAAGCTTTCTTT.

The V gene is TRBV23-1, the J gene TRBJ2-7; D might be TRBD1 (6 bases). TRBV23-1 is filed as an ORF, its function uncertain. The CDR3 totals 18 residues. V was cut by 6 bases and J by 6 bases, with 30 bases left in between. The CDR3 DNA follows: TGCGCCAGCAGCCAAGAAGCCTACCTTTGGACAGCGGCAGTCGAGCAGTACGTC. Protein sequence: CASSQEAYLWTAAVEQYV.

The chain carries TRBV7-3 and TRBJ2-2; 8 bases agree with TRBD1. CDR3 length: 14 amino acids. V was clipped by 2 bases and J by 7 bases; unmatched bases: 3. In germline, CDR1 is SGHTA, CDR2 FQGTGA. DNA for the CDR3: TGTGCCAGCAGCTTATCCGGGACAGGCGGGGAGCTGTTTTTT. Translating gives CASSLSGTGGELFF.

The chain couples TRBV30 to TRBJ2-3; either TRBD1 or TRBD2 may supply D (5 bases each). The CDR3 has 13 amino acids. V lost 1 base, J lost 2 bases, and 7 bases lay in between. CDR1 and CDR2 (germline): GTSNPN, SVGIG (reference sequence). CDR3: CAWSEGTTDTQYF. In DNA form, the CDR3 reads TGTGCCTGGAGTGAGGGGACCACAGATACGCAGTATTTT. The full variable domain, with the rest looked up from reference TRBV30 and TRBJ2-3, is SQTIHQWPATLVQPVGSPLSLECTVEGTSNPNLYWYRQAAGRGLQLLFYSVGIGQISSEVPQNLSASRPQDRQFILSSKKLLLSDSGFYLCAWSEGTTDTQYFGPGTRLTVL.

This rearrangement joins TRBV19 to TRBJ2-4; a possible D gene is TRBD2 (6 bases). The CDR3 runs 16 residues. Deletions cut 5 bases from V and 1 base from J, with 15 bases between. CDR1 LNHDA and CDR2 SQIVND come from the germline V gene (reference sequence). CDR3 loop: CASSPQAGSAKNIQYF. CDR3 nucleotide sequence: TGTGCCAGTAGTCCCCAGGCGGGGTCCGCCAAAAACATTCAGTACTTC. The full variable domain, completed using reference TRBV19 and TRBJ2-4, is DGGITQSPKYLFRKEGQNVTLSCEQNLNHDAMYWYRQDPGQGLRLIYYSQIVNDFQKGDIAEGYSVSREKKESFPLTVTSAQKNPTAFYLCASSPQAGSAKNIQYFGAGTRLSVL.

V and J are TRBV2 and TRBJ1-2; 7 nucleotides match TRBD1. The CDR3 is 13 amino acids. From germline, CDR1 is SNHLY and CDR2 FYNNEI. J lost 5 bases, V lost 6 bases, and 6 bases had no gene match. CDR3: CASSPRGEYGYTF. The CDR3, as DNA: TGTGCCAGCAGCCCCAGGGGGGAATATGGCTACACCTTC.

The rearrangement links TRBV7-6 to TRBJ1-6; D remains unclear. The CDR3 totals 18 residues. The germline V and J ends were trimmed by 3 bases and 0 bases, with 15 bases remaining between them. The germline gives CDR1 SGHVS, CDR2 FNYEAQ. CDR3: CASSFVRTLRSYNSPLHF. The CDR3 nucleotides read TGTGCCAGCAGCTTCGTCCGGACCCTACGCTCCTATAATTCACCCCTCCACTTT.

The genes are TRBV10-3 and TRBJ1-6; 9 bases align to TRBD1. This CDR3 has 15 amino acids. Germline assignment: CDR1 ENHRY and CDR2 SYGVKD. Trimming removed 4 bases from V and 10 bases from J; junction bases left unmatched: 8. CDR3: CAISVKGQGQSPLHF. The DNA of the CDR3 is TGTGCCATCAGTGTAAAGGGACAGGGTCAATCACCCCTCCACTTT.

This clone was counted a few times. The chain carries TRBV5-6 and TRBJ1-5; D is unresolved. Trimming left V 2 bases short and J 0 bases short, with 9 bases between. The CDR3 extends over 15 amino acids. The germline V gene has CDR1 SGHDT and CDR2 YYEEEE. The CDR3 nucleotides are TGTGCCAGCAGCTTTGGAGCGGTTAGCAATCAGCCCCAGCATTTT. It encodes CASSFGAVSNQPQHF.